Listed here are 3 T cell receptor beta chains from one sample, sequenced in a study of blood T cell repertoires in COVID-19. Libraries were prepared by immunoSEQ multiplex PCR; TCRdb keeps only in-frame clonotypes and omits some of them. The sample carries some 120,000 clones, around three quarters recorded once. Sequenced material: peripheral blood. The receptors shown here come from a man in his forties with active or convalescent COVID-19.

The V call is TRBV4-3, the J call TRBJ2-3; 7 nucleotides line up with TRBD2. With 0 bases clipped from V and 5 bases from J, the junction kept 8 bases outside the gene matches. The length of the CDR3 is 16 residues. Germline CDR1 and CDR2: LGHNA and YSLEER. Here the CDR3 DNA reads TGCGCCAGCAGCCAAGATTGGGCGACTAGCCGAGATACGCAGTATTTT. Protein: CASSQDWATSRDTQYF.

This chain connects TRBV18 to TRBJ2-1; D is perhaps TRBD2 (5 bases). This CDR3 contains 13 residues. CDR1 and CDR2 from the germline V gene are KGHSH and LQKENI. The V end lost 6 bases, the J end lost 6 bases, and 12 bases lay between the germline ends. Here the CDR3 reads CASSRDFSNEQFF. The CDR3 DNA is TGTGCCAGCTCCCGGGATTTTTCCAATGAGCAGTTCTTC.

The rearrangement links TRBV13 to TRBJ1-3; maybe TRBD1 (6 bases). The CDR3 runs 15 residues. V gave up 5 bases and J gave up 1 base, with 12 bases separating them. Germline-derived CDR1 and CDR2 are PRHDT and FYEKMQ (reference sequence). Here the CDR3 reads CASSHRDISGNTIYF. In DNA, the CDR3 is TGTGCCAGCAGCCATCGGGACATTTCTGGAAACACCATATATTTT.